The rows below give T cell receptor beta chains drawn from one sample of a study of CD8 T cells in Susac syndrome. TCRdb processed the immunoSEQ multiplex PCR reads anew with MiXCR; each CDR3 protein has one entry. The table lists about 130,000 distinct CDR3 sequences, around 95% of them singletons. The sequencing sample was made of CD8+ T cells from PBMCs. The receptor source for this set is a human donor with Susac syndrome. Each CDR3 is given with its conserved first and last residue. The D gene is left open where the match is weak. Size is stated for part of the rows, as once, few or many counts, or as a class when the clone is expanded.

j_call v_call d_call clone_size cdr3_nt cdr3_aa
TRBJ2-3 TRBV15 - once TGTGCCACCAGCAGAGAATGGCTCTCTGCGGGGGATACGCAGTATTTT CATSREWLSAGDTQYF
TRBJ2-7 TRBV6-5 TRBD2 - TGTGCCAGCAGGCCCCAGCGGGAACCCTACGAGCAGTACTTC CASRPQREPYEQYF
TRBJ2-7 TRBV27 - - TGTGCCAGCAGTTTGGGAAGGGCCGCCGAGCAGTACTTC CASSLGRAAEQYF
TRBJ2-1 TRBV20-1 TRBD2 - TGCAGTGCTAGTCTAGCGGGAGGTGGTAGTGAGCAGTTCTTC CSASLAGGGSEQFF
TRBJ1-2 TRBV20-1 - - TGCAGTGCTAGGGGCGACAGATCCTATGGCTACACCTTC CSARGDRSYGYTF
TRBJ2-7 TRBV13 - - TGTGCCAGCCTTCGACAGCCCGCCTACGAGCAGTACTTC CASLRQPAYEQYF
TRBJ1-5 TRBV7-9 TRBD1 few TGTGCCAGCACCCAGGGGGTCAATCAGCCCCAGCATTTT CASTQGVNQPQHF
TRBJ2-7 TRBV29-1 - - TGCAGCGTTGTAGGTGACAGCCACAATTCCTACGAGCAGTACTTC CSVVGDSHNSYEQYF
TRBJ1-5 TRBV5-6 - - TGTGCCAGCAGCTTTTCAGGGGCCTATCAGCCCCAGCATTTT CASSFSGAYQPQHF
TRBJ1-2 TRBV27 - - TGTGCCAGCAGTCTGGTCTCGGGGGCGTCCTATGGCTACACCTTC CASSLVSGASYGYTF
TRBJ2-1 TRBV15 TRBD1 - TGTGCCACCAGCCCTACGGGGACAGGGTCCAATGAGCAGTTCTTC CATSPTGTGSNEQFF
TRBJ1-5 TRBV18 - once TGTGCCAGCTCACCCGCAGGGGACCCAAATCAGCCCCAGCATTTT CASSPAGDPNQPQHF
TRBJ1-1 TRBV27 - - TGTGCCAGCAGTATCCAGACAGGCTCAACTGAAGCTTTCTTT CASSIQTGSTEAFF
TRBJ2-1 TRBV20-1 TRBD2 - TGCAGTGCTAGTAGTCTAGCGGATTACAATGAGCAGTTCTTC CSASSLADYNEQFF
TRBJ1-1 TRBV5-6 - - TGTGCCAGCAGCTGGGGTGGGGGGCCTGAAGCTTTCTTT CASSWGGGPEAFF
TRBJ2-3 TRBV27 - - TGTGCCAGCAGTTCCCCCCTCAGCACAGATACGCAGTATTTT CASSSPLSTDTQYF
TRBJ2-7 TRBV7-3 - - TGTGCCAGCAGCCCCGGAGGGGGCGGCGAGCAGTACTTC CASSPGGGGEQYF
TRBJ2-7 TRBV27 TRBD2 - TGTGCCAGCAGGCGGACTAGCACTGACGAGCAGTACTTC CASRRTSTDEQYF
TRBJ1-4 TRBV9 - - TGTGCCAGCAGCGTAGACCTCGGGAAACTGTTTTTT CASSVDLGKLFF
TRBJ1-2 TRBV29-1 - - TGCAGCGTCCCCGATCAAAACTATGGCTACACCTTC CSVPDQNYGYTF
TRBJ1-1 TRBV4-1 - - TGCGCCAGCAGCCAAGAGAGGTGGCCTTTGACAGCGCTGAACACTGAAGCTTTCTTT CASSQERWPLTALNTEAFF
TRBJ2-1 TRBV11-2 - - TGTGCCAGCAGCCACCTCGGGGAGGCCTACAATGAGCAGTTCTTC CASSHLGEAYNEQFF
TRBJ2-7 TRBV12-3/TRBV12-4 - - TGTGCCAGCAGTTTTGAGGGGAGGTCCCTCGGCTACGAGCAGTACTTC CASSFEGRSLGYEQYF
TRBJ1-2 TRBV9 TRBD1 - TGTGCCAGCAGCGTAGAGGCTGAGGAGACAGGGTATTTTTATGGCTACACCTTC CASSVEAEETGYFYGYTF
TRBJ2-7 TRBV29-1 - - TGCAGCGTTATTGACAGAAGCTCCTACGAGCAGTACTTC CSVIDRSSYEQYF
TRBJ2-7 TRBV27 TRBD2 few TGTGCCAGCAGTTTAGGCCTAGCGGGAGTTTACGAGCAGTACTTC CASSLGLAGVYEQYF
TRBJ2-1 TRBV24-1 - - TGTGCCACCAGTGATTTAGCCAGTGTCGAGCAGTTCTTC CATSDLASVEQFF
TRBJ1-4 TRBV20-1 - - TGCAGTGCCCACGCCCTGACTGGGAGGGAAAAACTGTTTTTT CSAHALTGREKLFF
TRBJ1-4 TRBV9 - - TGTGCCAGCAGCGCCGGAGCAGGGGAAGTGTTTTTT CASSAGAGEVFF
TRBJ2-1 TRBV11-2 - - TGTGCCAGCAGCCCAAGGGGCCCCCTCCATGAGCAGTTCTTC CASSPRGPLHEQFF
TRBJ2-7 TRBV4-1 TRBD1 - TGCGCCAGCAGCCCCTGGACAGGGCAGACCTACGAGCAGTACTTC CASSPWTGQTYEQYF
TRBJ2-3 TRBV9 TRBD2 - TGTGCCAGCAGCGTACAACTAGCGGGAGAGACAGATACGCAGTATTTT CASSVQLAGETDTQYF
TRBJ1-1 TRBV29-1 - - TGCAGCGCGACAAGGGGCCTAGAAGCTTTCTTT CSATRGLEAFF
TRBJ2-1 TRBV27 - - TGTGCCAGCCGATATACGAATGAGCAGTTCTTC CASRYTNEQFF
TRBJ2-1 TRBV20-1 - - TGCAGTGCCAGCCTATTCTATTTTGGGGGCACCTACAATGAGCAGTTCTTC CSASLFYFGGTYNEQFF
TRBJ2-7 TRBV7-2 - - TGTGCCAGCAGCTTTGGGCCCTACGAGCAGTACTTC CASSFGPYEQYF
TRBJ1-1 TRBV5-1 - - TGCGCCAGCAGCTTGGACGGCGGCGTACCCGACACTGAAGCTTTCTTT CASSLDGGVPDTEAFF
TRBJ1-2 TRBV20-1 - - TGCAGTGCTACAGGAATCTATGGCTACACCTTC CSATGIYGYTF
TRBJ2-3 TRBV15 - - TGTGCCACCAGCAGAGTTACAGCGGCGGGACGACCGCAGTATTTT CATSRVTAAGRPQYF
TRBJ2-2 TRBV4-1 - - TGCGCCAGCAGCCCGGACCGCTTGAACACCGGGGAGCTGTTTTTT CASSPDRLNTGELFF
TRBJ2-1 TRBV5-1 - - TGCGCCAGCAGCTTCAGTCTCCCCGGGGATGAGCAGTTCTTC CASSFSLPGDEQFF
TRBJ2-7 TRBV9 TRBD2 - TGTGCCAGCAGCGTAGGATCAGCGGGAGGTTACGAGCAGTACTTC CASSVGSAGGYEQYF
TRBJ1-2 TRBV15 - - TGTGCCACCAGCAGAGATCGGTCCCCAACGGATCAAGGCTACACCTTC CATSRDRSPTDQGYTF
TRBJ2-5 TRBV7-9 - - TGTGCCAGCAGCTTCACAGCTCAAGAGACCCAGTACTTC CASSFTAQETQYF
TRBJ2-1 TRBV7-9 - - TGTGCCAGCAGCGTCCACTACGATGAGCAGTTCTTC CASSVHYDEQFF
TRBJ2-2 TRBV6-6 - - TGTGCCAGCAGTTACGTTGACACCGGGGAGCTGTTTTTT CASSYVDTGELFF
TRBJ2-6 TRBV2 - - TGTGCCATACAGGGTTTTGGGGCCAACGTCCTGACTTTC CAIQGFGANVLTF
TRBJ1-1 TRBV29-1 - - TGCAGCGCACTCCACACTGAAGCTTTCTTT CSALHTEAFF
TRBJ1-2 TRBV30 - - TGTGCCTGGATTCACCATGGCTACACCTTC CAWIHHGYTF
TRBJ1-5 TRBV28 - once TGTGCCAGCAGTCCCTTGGTGGGGACACAGGGAAACCCTCTACCCTTTCAGCCCCAGCATTTT CASSPLVGTQGNPLPFQPQHF
TRBJ2-7 TRBV4-1 - once TGCGCCAGCAGCCAACCCGATGTGTACGAGCAGTACTTC CASSQPDVYEQYF
TRBJ2-1 TRBV7-6 - - TGTGCCAGCAGCTTAGGTACGGGACCTGAGCAGTTCTTC CASSLGTGPEQFF
TRBJ2-7 TRBV7-6 TRBD2 - TGTGCCAGCAGCCCTAGCGGGAGCAACGAGCAGTACTTC CASSPSGSNEQYF
TRBJ1-2 TRBV27 - - TGTGCCAGCAGTTTACGGATCGATGGCTACACCTTC CASSLRIDGYTF
TRBJ2-1 TRBV12-3/TRBV12-4 - - TGTGCCAGCAGCCCCCGCGACCGTGACGACCACAATGAGCAGTTCTTC CASSPRDRDDHNEQFF